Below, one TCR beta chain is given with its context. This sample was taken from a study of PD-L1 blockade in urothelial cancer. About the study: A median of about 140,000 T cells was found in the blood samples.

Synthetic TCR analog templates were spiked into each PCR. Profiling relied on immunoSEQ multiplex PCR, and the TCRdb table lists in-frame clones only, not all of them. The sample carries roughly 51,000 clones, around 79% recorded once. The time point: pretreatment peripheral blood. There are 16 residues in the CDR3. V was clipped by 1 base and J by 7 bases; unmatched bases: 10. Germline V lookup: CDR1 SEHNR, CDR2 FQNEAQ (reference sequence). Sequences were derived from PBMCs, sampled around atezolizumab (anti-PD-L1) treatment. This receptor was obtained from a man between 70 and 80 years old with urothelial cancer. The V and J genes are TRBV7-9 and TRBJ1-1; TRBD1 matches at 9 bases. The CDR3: CASSLGGQGDTYEAFF. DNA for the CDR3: TGTGCCAGCAGCTTAGGGGGACAGGGCGACACGTATGAAGCTTTCTTT. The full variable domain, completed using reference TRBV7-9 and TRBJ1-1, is DTGVSQNPRHKITKRGQNVTFRCDPISEHNRLYWYRQTLGQGPEFLTYFQNEAQLEKSRLLSDRFSAERPKGSFSTLEIQRTEQGDSAMYLCASSLGGQGDTYEAFFGQGTRLTVV.